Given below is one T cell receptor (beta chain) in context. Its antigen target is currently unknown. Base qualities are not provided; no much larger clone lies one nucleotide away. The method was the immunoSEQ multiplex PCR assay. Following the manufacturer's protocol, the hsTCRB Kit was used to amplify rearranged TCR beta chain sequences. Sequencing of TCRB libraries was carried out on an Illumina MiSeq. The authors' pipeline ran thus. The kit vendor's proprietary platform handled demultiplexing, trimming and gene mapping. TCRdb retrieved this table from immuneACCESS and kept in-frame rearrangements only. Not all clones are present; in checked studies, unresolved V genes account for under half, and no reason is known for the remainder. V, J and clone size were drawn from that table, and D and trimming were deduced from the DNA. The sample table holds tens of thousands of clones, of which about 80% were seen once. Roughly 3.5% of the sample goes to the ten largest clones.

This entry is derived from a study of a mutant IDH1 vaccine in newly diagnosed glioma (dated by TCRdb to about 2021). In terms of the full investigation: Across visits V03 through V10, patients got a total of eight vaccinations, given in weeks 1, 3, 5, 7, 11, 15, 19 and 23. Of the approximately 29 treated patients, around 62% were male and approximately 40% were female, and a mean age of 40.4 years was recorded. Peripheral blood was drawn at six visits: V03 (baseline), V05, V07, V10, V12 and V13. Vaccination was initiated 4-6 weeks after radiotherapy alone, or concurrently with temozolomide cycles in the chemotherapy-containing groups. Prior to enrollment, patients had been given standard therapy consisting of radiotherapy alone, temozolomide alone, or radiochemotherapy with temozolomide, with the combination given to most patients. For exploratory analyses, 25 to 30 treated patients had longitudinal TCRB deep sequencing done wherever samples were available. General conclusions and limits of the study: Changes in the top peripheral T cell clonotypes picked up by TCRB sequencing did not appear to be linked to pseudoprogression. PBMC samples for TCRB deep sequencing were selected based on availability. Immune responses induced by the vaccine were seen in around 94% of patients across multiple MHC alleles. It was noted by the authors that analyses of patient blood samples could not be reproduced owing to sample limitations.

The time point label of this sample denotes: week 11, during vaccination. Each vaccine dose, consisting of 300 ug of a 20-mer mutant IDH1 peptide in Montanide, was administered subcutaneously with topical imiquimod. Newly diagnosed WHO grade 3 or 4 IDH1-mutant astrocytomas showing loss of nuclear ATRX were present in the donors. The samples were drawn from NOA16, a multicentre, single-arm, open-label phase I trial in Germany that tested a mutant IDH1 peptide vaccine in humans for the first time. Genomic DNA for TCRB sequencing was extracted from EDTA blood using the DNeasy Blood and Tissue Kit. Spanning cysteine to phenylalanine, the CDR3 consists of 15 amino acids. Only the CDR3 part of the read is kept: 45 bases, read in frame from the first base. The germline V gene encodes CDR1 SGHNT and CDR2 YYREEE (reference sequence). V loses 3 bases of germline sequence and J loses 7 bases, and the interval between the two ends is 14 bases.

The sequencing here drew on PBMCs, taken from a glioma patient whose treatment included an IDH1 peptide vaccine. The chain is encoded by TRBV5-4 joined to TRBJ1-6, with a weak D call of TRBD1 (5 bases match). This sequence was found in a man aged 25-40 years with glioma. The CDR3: CASSSRRGINSPLHF. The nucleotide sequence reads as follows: TGTGCCAGCAGCTCCCGGAGGGGTATCAATTCACCCCTCCACTTT. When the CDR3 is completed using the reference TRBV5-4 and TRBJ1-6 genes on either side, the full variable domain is ETGVTQSPTHLIKTRGQQVTLRCSSQSGHNTVSWYQQALGQGPQFIFQYYREEENGRGNFPPRFSGLQFPNYSSELNVNALELDDSALYLCASSSRRGINSPLHFGNGTRLTVT.